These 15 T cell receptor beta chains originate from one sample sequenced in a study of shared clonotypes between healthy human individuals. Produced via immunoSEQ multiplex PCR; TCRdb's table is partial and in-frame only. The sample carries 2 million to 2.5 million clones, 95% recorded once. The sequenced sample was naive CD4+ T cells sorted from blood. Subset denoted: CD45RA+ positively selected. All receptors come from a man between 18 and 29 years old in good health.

The CDR3 nucleotides are TGTGCCTGGAGTGTCATGCGAACCGGGGAGCTGTTTTTT. This translates into CAWSVMRTGELFF. V gene TRBV30 combines with J gene TRBJ2-2; D remains ambiguous. Germline V gene sequence: CDR1 GTSNPN, CDR2 SVGIG (reference sequence). CDR3 size: 13 residues. V lost 0 bases to trimming and J lost 5 bases, with 7 bases between them.

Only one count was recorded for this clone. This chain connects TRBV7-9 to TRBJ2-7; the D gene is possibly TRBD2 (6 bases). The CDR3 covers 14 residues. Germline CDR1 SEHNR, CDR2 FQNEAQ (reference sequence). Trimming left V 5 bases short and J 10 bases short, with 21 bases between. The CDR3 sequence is CASSMGRDSQPQYF. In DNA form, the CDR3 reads TGTGCCAGCAGCATGGGACGGGACTCCCAACCCCAGTACTTC.

This chain's CDR3 is CASSGTGGAYYGYTF. CDR3 sequence (DNA): TGTGCCAGCAGTGGGACAGGGGGCGCTTATTATGGCTACACCTTC. The J gene is TRBJ1-2, the V gene TRBV6-1; TRBD1 agrees at 11 bases. The germline CDR1 and CDR2 sequences are MNHNS and SASEGT. The CDR3 contains 15 residues. J was trimmed by 5 bases and V by 4 bases; bases with no gene match: 6.

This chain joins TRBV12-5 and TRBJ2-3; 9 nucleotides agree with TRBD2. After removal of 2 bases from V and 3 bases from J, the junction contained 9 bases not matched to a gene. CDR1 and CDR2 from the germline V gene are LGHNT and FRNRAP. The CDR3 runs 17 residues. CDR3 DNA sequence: TGTGCTAGTGGTTTGCTACGGGCTAGCGGGATTACAGATACGCAGTATTTT. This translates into CASGLLRASGITDTQYF.

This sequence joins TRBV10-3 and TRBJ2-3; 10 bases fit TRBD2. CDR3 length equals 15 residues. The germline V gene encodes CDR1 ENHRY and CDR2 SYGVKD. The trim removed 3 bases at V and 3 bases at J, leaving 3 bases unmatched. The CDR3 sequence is CAISDTLAGTDTQYF. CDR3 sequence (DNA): TGTGCCATCAGTGATACACTAGCGGGAACAGATACGCAGTATTTT.

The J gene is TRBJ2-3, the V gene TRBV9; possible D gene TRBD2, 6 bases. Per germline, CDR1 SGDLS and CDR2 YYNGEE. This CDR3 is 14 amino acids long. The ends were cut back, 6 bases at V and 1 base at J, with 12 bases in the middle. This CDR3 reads CASTEGEGTDTQYF. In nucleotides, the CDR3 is TGTGCCAGCACGGAGGGTGAAGGCACAGATACGCAGTATTTT. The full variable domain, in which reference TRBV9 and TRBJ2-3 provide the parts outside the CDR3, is DSGVTQTPKHLITATGQRVTLRCSPRSGDLSVYWYQQSLDQGLQFLIQYYNGEERAKGNILERFSAQQFPDLHSELNLSSLELGDSALYFCASTEGEGTDTQYFGPGTRLTVL.

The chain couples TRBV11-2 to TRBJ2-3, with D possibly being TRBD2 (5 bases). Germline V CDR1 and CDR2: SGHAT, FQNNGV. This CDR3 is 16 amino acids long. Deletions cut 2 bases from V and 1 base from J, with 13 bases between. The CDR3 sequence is CASSLLRAGGTDTQYF. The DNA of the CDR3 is TGTGCCAGCAGCTTACTCCGGGCCGGGGGCACAGATACGCAGTATTTT.

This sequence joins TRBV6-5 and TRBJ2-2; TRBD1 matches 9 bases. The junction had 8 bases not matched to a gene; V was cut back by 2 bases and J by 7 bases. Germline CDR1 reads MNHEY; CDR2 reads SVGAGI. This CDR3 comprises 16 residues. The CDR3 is CASSYTGTGPSGELFF. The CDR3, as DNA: TGTGCCAGCAGTTACACAGGGACAGGGCCAAGCGGGGAGCTGTTTTTT.

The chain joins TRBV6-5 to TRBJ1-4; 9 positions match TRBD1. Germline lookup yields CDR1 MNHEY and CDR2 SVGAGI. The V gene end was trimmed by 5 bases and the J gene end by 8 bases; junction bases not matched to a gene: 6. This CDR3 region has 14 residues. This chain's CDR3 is CASSLRTGAEKLFF. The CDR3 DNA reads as TGTGCCAGCAGTCTCCGGACAGGGGCAGAAAAACTGTTTTTT.

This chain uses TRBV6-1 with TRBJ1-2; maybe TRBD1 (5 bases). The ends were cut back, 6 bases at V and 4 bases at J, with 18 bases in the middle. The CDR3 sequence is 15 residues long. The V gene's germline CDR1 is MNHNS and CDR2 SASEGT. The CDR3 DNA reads TGTGCCAGCAGGGCGACACAGGTGATGGCCTATGGCTACACCTTC. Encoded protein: CASRATQVMAYGYTF.

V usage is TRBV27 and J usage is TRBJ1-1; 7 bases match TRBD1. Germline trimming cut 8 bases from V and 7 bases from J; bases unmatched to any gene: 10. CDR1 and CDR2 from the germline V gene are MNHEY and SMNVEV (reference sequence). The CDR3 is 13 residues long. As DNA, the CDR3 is TGTGCCAGCCATTTCACAGGGGTAGGTGAAGCTTTCTTT. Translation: CASHFTGVGEAFF.

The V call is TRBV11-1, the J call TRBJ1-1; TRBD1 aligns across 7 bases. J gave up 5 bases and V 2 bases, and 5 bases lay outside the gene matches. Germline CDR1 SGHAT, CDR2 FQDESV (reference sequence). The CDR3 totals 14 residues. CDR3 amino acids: CASSLLSGGTEAFF. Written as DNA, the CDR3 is TGTGCCAGCAGCTTACTGTCAGGGGGGACTGAAGCTTTCTTT.

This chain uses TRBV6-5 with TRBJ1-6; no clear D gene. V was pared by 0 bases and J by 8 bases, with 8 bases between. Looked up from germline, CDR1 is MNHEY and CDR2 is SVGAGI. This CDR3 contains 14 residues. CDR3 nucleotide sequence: TGTGCCAGCAGTTACTCGAGGGCACATTCACCCCTCCACTTT. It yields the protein CASSYSRAHSPLHF.

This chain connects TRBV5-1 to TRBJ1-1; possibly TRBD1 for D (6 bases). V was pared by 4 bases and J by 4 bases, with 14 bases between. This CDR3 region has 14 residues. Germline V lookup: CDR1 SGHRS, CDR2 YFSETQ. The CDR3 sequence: CASSQTGKSTEAFF. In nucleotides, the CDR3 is TGCGCCAGCAGCCAAACAGGGAAATCCACTGAAGCTTTCTTT.

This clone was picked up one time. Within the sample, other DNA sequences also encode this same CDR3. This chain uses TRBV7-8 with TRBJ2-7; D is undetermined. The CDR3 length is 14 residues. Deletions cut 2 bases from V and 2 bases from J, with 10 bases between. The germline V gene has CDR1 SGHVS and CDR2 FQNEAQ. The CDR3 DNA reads TGTGCCAGCAGCTTAACCGATGGAACCTACGAGCAGTACTTC. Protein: CASSLTDGTYEQYF. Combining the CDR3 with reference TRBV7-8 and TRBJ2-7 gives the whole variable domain GAGVSQSPRYKVAKRGQDVALRCDPISGHVSLFWYQQALGQGPEFLTYFQNEAQLDKSGLPSDRFFAERPEGSVSTLKIQRTQQEDSAVYLCASSLTDGTYEQYFGPGTRLTVT.